Shown below are 3 T cell receptor beta chains from a single sample sequenced in a study of T cells in Graves' hyperthyroidism and ophthalmopathy. The source material, RNA transcripts, was used to amplify TCR beta CDR3 regions. The primer set for the first-round RT-PCR of the TCR CDR3 was HTBI. TCRdb ran MiXCR on the multiplex PCR reads and lists one entry per CDR3 protein. The sample includes about 580,000 distinct CDR3 sequences, about 15% of them seen just once. The sample comprised blood. These receptors originate from a woman aged 25-40 years with Graves' hyperthyroidism that later progressed to Graves' ophthalmopathy.

Ten or more counts support this clonotype. J is TRBJ2-3 and V is TRBV20-1; 9 nucleotides align to TRBD2. The germline V gene has CDR1 DFQATT and CDR2 SNEGSKA (reference sequence). Trimming at V came to 4 bases and at J to 2 bases, leaving 13 bases not matched to a gene. The CDR3 loop spans 17 amino acids. This CDR3 reads CSATPPGLAEATDTQYF. CDR3 in DNA: TGCAGTGCTACGCCACCGGGACTAGCAGAAGCCACAGATACGCAGTATTTT.

Concerning this clonotype itself: A read error may account for a junction end that differs from germline. The chain couples TRBV30 to TRBJ2-2; perhaps TRBD2 as D (5 bases). The CDR3 has 11 residues. Germline lookup yields CDR1 GTSNPN and CDR2 SVGIG (reference sequence). CDR3: CAWSRSRELFF. The CDR3 bases are TGTGCCTGGAGTAGGTCCCGGGAACTGTTTTTT.

This clonotype has ten or more counts. This chain connects TRBV27 to TRBJ1-2; tentative D call: TRBD1 (5 bases). V shed 6 bases and J shed 1 base, with 12 bases lying between them. The CDR3 is 14 amino acids. The germline gives CDR1 MNHEY, CDR2 SMNVEV (reference sequence). CDR3 residues: CASRRDSVNYGYTF. The CDR3 DNA reads as TGTGCCAGCAGGAGAGACAGCGTTAACTATGGCTACACCTTC.